This entry lists 16 T cell receptor beta chains sequenced from one sample in a study of blood T cell repertoires in COVID-19. Measured with immunoSEQ multiplex PCR; TCRdb has only the in-frame clones, and not every one. The sample carries roughly 150,000 clones, roughly 88% recorded once. Sequences were obtained from peripheral blood. The receptors stem from a man younger than 35 with COVID-19, enrolled during active disease.

This chain links TRBV11-3 with TRBJ2-2; 10 positions match TRBD1. Germline V gene sequence: CDR1 SGHNT, CDR2 YENEEA. Trimming took 5 bases from V and 3 from J; bases not matched to a gene: 0. The CDR3 has 14 residues. CDR3 bases: TGTGCCAGCAGCGACAGGGGGCACACCGGGGAGCTGTTTTTT. The encoded protein is CASSDRGHTGELFF.

The rearrangement joins TRBV13 to TRBJ2-1, with TRBD2 identical over 13 bases. Per the germline V gene, CDR1 is PRHDT and CDR2 is FYEKMQ (reference sequence). The trim removed 4 bases at V and 7 bases at J, leaving 4 bases unmatched. This CDR3 comprises 15 residues. CDR3 DNA sequence: TGTGCCAGCAGCTCCGGACTAGCGGGAGTGAATGAGCAGTTCTTC. It encodes CASSSGLAGVNEQFF.

The gene calls are TRBV28 and TRBJ1-1; no firm D call. Germline-derived CDR1 and CDR2 are MDHEN and SYDVKM. There are 11 residues in the CDR3. The germline V and J ends were trimmed by 5 bases and 2 bases, with 3 bases remaining between them. For the CDR3, the DNA is TGTGCCAGCAGTCCTAACACTGAAGCTTTCTTT. This gives the protein CASSPNTEAFF.

The chain carries TRBV15 and TRBJ2-1, with 8 bases matching TRBD2. This CDR3 region has 15 residues. Trimming removed 5 bases from V and 14 bases from J; junction bases left unmatched: 17. Germline V CDR1 and CDR2: LNHNV, YYDKDF (reference sequence). CDR3 region: CATSFGTSTASREFF. CDR3 sequence (DNA): TGTGCCACCAGCTTCGGGACTAGTACTGCCTCGCGCGAGTTCTTC.

This sequence joins TRBV7-9 and TRBJ1-2; D unresolved. Germline assignment: CDR1 SEHNR and CDR2 FQNEAQ (reference sequence). Trimming removed 4 bases from V and 4 bases from J, with 22 bases in between. The CDR3 consists of 17 residues. CDR3 coding DNA: TGTGCCAGCAGCTCCCGTGAGGGAAAACAGAGAGTCTATGGCTACACCTTC. Translating it yields CASSSREGKQRVYGYTF.

This chain connects TRBV6-4 to TRBJ1-5; 8 nucleotides match TRBD1. Germline V gene data show CDR1 as MRHNA and CDR2 as SNTAGT. J gave up 6 bases and V 9 bases, and 7 bases lay outside the gene matches. CDR3 length equals 13 residues. In DNA, the CDR3 is TGTGCCAGTACCGGACAGGGCGGTCAGCCCCAGCATTTT. It specifies CASTGQGGQPQHF.

The chain couples TRBV7-3 to TRBJ2-6; 8 bases align to TRBD1. The CDR3 has 17 amino acids. CDR1 SGHTA and CDR2 FQGTGA come from the germline V gene. J was trimmed by 1 base and V by 4 bases; bases with no gene match: 6. The CDR3, as DNA: TGTGCCAGCAGCTCCAGGGGGCGCGTATCTGGGGCCAACGTCCTGACTTTC. It translates to CASSSRGRVSGANVLTF. The full variable domain, its missing parts supplied by reference TRBV7-3 and TRBJ2-6, is GAGVSQTPSNKVTEKGKYVELRCDPISGHTALYWYRQSLGQGPEFLIYFQGTGAADDSGLPNDRFFAVRPEGSVSTLKIQRTERGDSAVYLCASSSRGRVSGANVLTFGAGSRLTVL.

This clone appeared a single time. The rearrangement uses TRBV14 and TRBJ2-2; 9 nucleotides line up with TRBD1. Germline values: CDR1 SGHDN, CDR2 FVKESK. The CDR3 sequence is 18 residues long. Losses at the gene ends were 4 bases for V and 0 bases for J; bases not matched to a gene: 9. CDR3 residues: CASSPGTGLTPNTGELFF. The CDR3 region has the DNA TGTGCCAGCAGCCCCGGGACAGGGCTAACTCCGAACACCGGGGAGCTGTTTTTT.

This clone was counted once. The V and J genes are TRBV2 and TRBJ2-2; perhaps TRBD2 as D (6 bases). The CDR3 totals 15 residues. Germline CDR1 reads SNHLY; CDR2 reads FYNNEI. The V end lost 2 bases, the J end lost 7 bases, and 14 bases lay between the germline ends. CDR3 in amino acids: CASSEYGGVGGELFF. The CDR3 region has the DNA TGTGCCAGCAGTGAATACGGGGGTGTGGGCGGGGAGCTGTTTTTT.

The V gene is TRBV5-5, the J gene TRBJ1-6, with D perhaps TRBD1 (5 bases). Germline CDR1 is SGHKS and CDR2 is YYEKEE (reference sequence). The CDR3 is 15 residues long. The germline V and J ends were trimmed by 5 bases and 8 bases, with 17 bases remaining between them. In DNA, the CDR3 is TGTGCCAGCAGTCATGGACGGGGGGTCGATTCACCCCTCCACTTT. As protein: CASSHGRGVDSPLHF.

The V gene is TRBV6-5, the J gene TRBJ2-2, with 7 positions matching TRBD1. After removal of 7 bases from V and 6 bases from J, the junction contained 11 bases not matched to a gene. CDR1 MNHEY and CDR2 SVGAGI come from the germline V gene. This CDR3 is 15 amino acids long. CDR3 loop: CASTSGTDLSGELFF. The CDR3 DNA follows: TGTGCCAGCACCTCCGGGACAGATTTATCCGGGGAGCTGTTTTTT.

V is TRBV18 and J is TRBJ2-2, with 7 positions matching TRBD2. The V segment lost 3 bases and the J segment 3 bases; nucleotides outside the gene matches: 4. The CDR3 contains 15 residues. The germline V gene encodes CDR1 KGHSH and CDR2 LQKENI. The CDR3 protein is CASSPGGSHTGELFF. The DNA for the CDR3 is TGTGCCAGCTCACCGGGGGGGAGTCACACCGGGGAGCTGTTTTTT.

The rearrangement joins TRBV5-6 to TRBJ2-1, with D possibly TRBD2 on 5 matching bases. V lost 4 bases to trimming and J lost 9 bases, with 14 bases between them. In germline, CDR1 is SGHDT, CDR2 YYEEEE. The CDR3 extends over 13 amino acids. The CDR3 coding sequence is TGTGCCAGCAGCCTGCCCATAGGAGGTGAGCAGTTCTTC. This gives the protein CASSLPIGGEQFF.

This chain uses TRBV19 with TRBJ2-2, with D perhaps TRBD1 (5 bases). CDR1 and CDR2 (germline): LNHDA, SQIVND (reference sequence). The CDR3 length is 14 residues. V lost 7 bases to trimming and J lost 6 bases, with 15 bases between them. CDR3 nucleotide sequence: TGTGCCAGTACAAAGGGGCTAGTCCCCGGGGAGCTGTTTTTT. Protein product: CASTKGLVPGELFF.

The chain combines TRBV2 with TRBJ2-1, with D possibly being TRBD2 (5 bases). The ends were cut back, 6 bases at V and 0 bases at J, with 15 bases in the middle. This CDR3 region has 16 residues. Germline V gene sequence: CDR1 SNHLY, CDR2 FYNNEI. As DNA, the CDR3 is TGTGCCAGCAGAAAATTAGCGTCTCTCTCCTACAATGAGCAGTTCTTC. It encodes CASRKLASLSYNEQFF.

The V gene is TRBV28, the J gene TRBJ2-5; 12 nucleotides agree with TRBD2. This CDR3 is built from 18 residues. Germline V gene lookup returns CDR1 MDHEN and CDR2 SYDVKM. With 5 bases clipped from V and 5 bases from J, the junction kept 15 bases outside the gene matches. The chain's CDR3 is CASSPKTSGRRGHETQYF. The CDR3 region has the DNA TGTGCCAGCAGTCCTAAGACTAGCGGGAGACGGGGCCATGAGACCCAGTACTTC.